The next 19 T cell receptor beta chains were all read from a single sample in a study of blood T cell repertoires in COVID-19 (dated by TCRdb to about 2020). Library method: the immunoSEQ multiplex PCR assay. Held by TCRdb, this immuneACCESS table contains in-frame sequences only and omits some clones. Under half of the omission traces to an unresolved V gene where checked; the cause of the rest is unknown. A total of about 370,000 clones appear in this sample, about 87% of them only once. More than 9% of the sample belongs to the ten largest clones. Specimen: peripheral blood. Source of these receptors: a woman in her 30s with COVID-19, enrolled during active disease.

The CDR3 nucleotides read TGTGCCACCAGTGGCCACAGGTACAATGAGCAGTTCTTC. Its translation is CATSGHRYNEQFF. The chain carries TRBV24-1 and TRBJ2-1; the D gene is possibly TRBD1 (5 bases). Germline V gene sequence: CDR1 KGHDR, CDR2 SFDVKD. V was clipped by 5 bases and J by 4 bases, with 8 bases between them. CDR3 length equals 13 residues.

This rearrangement joins TRBV6-5 to TRBJ2-1, with D perhaps TRBD2 (6 bases). Trimming took 6 bases from V and 6 from J, leaving 15 bases between them. There are 14 residues in the CDR3. The germline V gene has CDR1 MNHEY and CDR2 SVGAGI. CDR3 nucleotides: TGTGCCAGCAGCCTCGGGACTCCCTCCAATGAGCAGTTCTTC. Its protein product is CASSLGTPSNEQFF.

V is TRBV5-1 and J is TRBJ1-4; 9 bases align to TRBD1. V lost 4 bases, J lost 8 bases, and 9 bases stayed unmatched. This CDR3 has 15 residues. CDR1 is SGHRS and CDR2 is YFSETQ in the germline V gene. The CDR3 coding sequence is TGCGCCAGCAGCCCACTAGTCGGGACAGGGGAAAAACTGTTTTTT. Amino acids: CASSPLVGTGEKLFF. The whole variable domain, remainder taken from reference TRBV5-1 and TRBJ1-4, is KAGVTQTPRYLIKTRGQQVTLSCSPISGHRSVSWYQQTPGQGLQFLFEYFSETQRNKGNFPGRFSGRQFSNSRSEMNVSTLELGDSALYLCASSPLVGTGEKLFFGSGTQLSVL.

Only one count was recorded for this clone. The chain joins TRBV28 to TRBJ2-7; 8 positions match TRBD1. The CDR3 length is 14 residues. Germline V gene data show CDR1 as MDHEN and CDR2 as SYDVKM. V lost 4 bases, J lost 4 bases, and 6 bases stayed unmatched. The CDR3 DNA is TGTGCCAGCAGTTCGGGACAGGAGGCGTACGAGCAGTACTTC. This sequence encodes CASSSGQEAYEQYF.

Of note for this clone: At one boundary the junction diverges from the germline segment, which might be a read error. The chain joins TRBV18 to TRBJ2-7; D is perhaps TRBD1 (6 bases). Germline V gene lookup returns CDR1 KGHSH and CDR2 LQKENI. This CDR3 spans 15 amino acids. In DNA, the CDR3 is TGTGCCAGCTCACCACGTGATGGGGGCGGCTACCAGCAGTACTTC. Its protein product is CASSPRDGGGYQQYF.

The rearrangement links TRBV3-1 (or the pseudogene TRBV3-2) to TRBJ2-1, with TRBD1 matching over 11 bases. The germline V gene encodes CDR1 LGHDT and CDR2 YNNKEL (reference sequence). Unmatched junction bases numbered 9, after V lost 4 bases and J lost 7 bases. There are 16 residues in the CDR3. The CDR3 DNA reads as TGTGCCAGCAGCCCGGGCGGGACAGGGGGGTGGAATGAGCAGTTCTTC. Translation: CASSPGGTGGWNEQFF.

The genes are TRBV7-6 and TRBJ2-3; 7 nucleotides align to TRBD1. Germline V CDR1 and CDR2: SGHVS, FNYEAQ. The V gene end was trimmed by 5 bases and the J gene end by 3 bases; junction bases not matched to a gene: 11. The CDR3 runs 16 residues. CDR3 bases: TGTGCCAGCAGCCCCGGCCGGGGACAGAGGACAGATACGCAGTATTTT. This codes for CASSPGRGQRTDTQYF.

The chain employs TRBV28 and TRBJ2-7, with 16 nucleotides matching TRBD2. After removal of 5 bases from V and 6 bases from J, the junction contained 10 bases not matched to a gene. Germline CDR1 and CDR2: MDHEN and SYDVKM. The CDR3 runs to 17 residues. CDR3 residues: CASSRGTSGRAPREQYF. DNA of the CDR3: TGTGCCAGCAGTCGGGGGACTAGCGGGAGGGCCCCTCGCGAGCAGTACTTC. Supplemented by reference TRBV28 and TRBJ2-7, the full variable domain reads DVKVTQSSRYLVKRTGEKVFLECVQDMDHENMFWYRQDPGLGLRLIYFSYDVKMKEKGDIPEGYSVSREKKERFSLILESASTNQTSMYLCASSRGTSGRAPREQYFGPGTRLTVT.

The V and J genes are TRBV2 and TRBJ1-1; 7 bases align to TRBD1. Germline lookup yields CDR1 SNHLY and CDR2 FYNNEI. V dropped 2 bases and J dropped 3; count of bases not matched to a gene: 3. CDR3 length: 14 amino acids. The CDR3 loop is CASSERTGYTEAFF. The CDR3 DNA reads TGTGCCAGCAGTGAACGGACAGGCTACACTGAAGCTTTCTTT.

The rearrangement joins TRBV6-2 or TRBV6-3 to TRBJ2-7; D perhaps matches TRBD1 (6 bases). Germline values: CDR1 MNHEY, CDR2 SVGEGT. V shed 5 bases and J shed 7 bases, with 18 bases lying between them. CDR3 length: 14 amino acids. This CDR3 is CASSTGQILGEQYF. The CDR3 DNA is TGTGCCAGCAGTACCGGACAGATCTTAGGAGAGCAGTACTTC.

The rearrangement joins TRBV24-1 to TRBJ2-7; D remains unclear. Deletions cut 4 bases from V and 4 bases from J, with 13 bases between. The germline CDR1 and CDR2 sequences are KGHDR and SFDVKD. This CDR3 is built from 14 residues. The CDR3 DNA sequence: TGTGCCACCAGTGAGGCAGGATTGTCATACGAGCAGTACTTC. This gives the protein CATSEAGLSYEQYF.

This chain joins TRBV9 and TRBJ2-5; D may be TRBD1 (5 bases). The germline V and J ends were trimmed by 0 bases and 2 bases, with 8 bases remaining between them. Germline V gene sequence: CDR1 SGDLS, CDR2 YYNGEE. The length of the CDR3 is 14 residues. CDR3: CASSVGRAQETQYF. CDR3 sequence (DNA): TGTGCCAGCAGCGTAGGCAGGGCACAAGAGACCCAGTACTTC. Full variable domain (rest looked up from reference TRBV9 and TRBJ2-5): DSGVTQTPKHLITATGQRVTLRCSPRSGDLSVYWYQQSLDQGLQFLIQYYNGEERAKGNILERFSAQQFPDLHSELNLSSLELGDSALYFCASSVGRAQETQYFGPGTRLLVL.

V and J are TRBV19 and TRBJ2-7; 9 bases line up with TRBD1. This CDR3 is 14 amino acids long. Germline lookup yields CDR1 LNHDA and CDR2 SQIVND (reference sequence). The ends lost 6 bases at V and 9 bases at J; junction bases unmatched: 12. The CDR3 nucleotides read TGTGCCAGTAGCCGGGGGGACAGGGAGGCGCGGCAGTACTTC. Its translation: CASSRGDREARQYF.

V usage is TRBV6-5 and J usage is TRBJ2-7; a possible D gene is TRBD1 (6 bases). V was trimmed by 10 bases and J by 0 bases, leaving 10 bases between them. Germline CDR1 MNHEY, CDR2 SVGAGI. CDR3 length equals 12 residues. The CDR3 sequence: CATQDSSYEQYF. CDR3 sequence (DNA): TGTGCCACCCAGGACAGCTCCTACGAGCAGTACTTC.

The genes are TRBV4-1 and TRBJ2-7, with D perhaps TRBD2 (6 bases). V was cut by 3 bases and J by 1 base, with 13 bases left in between. This CDR3 has 15 residues. Germline CDR1 is MGHRA and CDR2 is YSYEKL. The CDR3 bases are TGCGCCAGCAGCCAGCGGGACGGACTATCCTACGAGCAGTACTTC. This codes for CASSQRDGLSYEQYF.

The chain is built from TRBV2 and TRBJ2-7, with 8 bases fitting TRBD1. Germline assignment: CDR1 SNHLY and CDR2 FYNNEI. The CDR3 runs 13 residues. With V trimmed by 7 bases and J by 12 bases, 14 bases remained unmatched. CDR3 in DNA: TGTGCCAGCATTTTACTGGACAGGGCCCTAGCGTACTTC. Translated, it gives CASILLDRALAYF.

The chain employs TRBV5-6 and TRBJ1-4; perhaps TRBD1 as D (6 bases). The germline V and J ends were trimmed by 1 base and 6 bases, with 13 bases remaining between them. CDR3 size: 15 residues. Germline V gene lookup returns CDR1 SGHDT and CDR2 YYEEEE. CDR3 residues: CASSLRTGYDEKLFF. CDR3 nucleotide sequence: TGTGCCAGCAGCTTGCGAACAGGGTACGATGAAAAACTGTTTTTT. Using reference TRBV5-6 and TRBJ1-4 for the parts outside the CDR3, the full variable domain is DAGVTQSPTHLIKTRGQQVTLRCSPKSGHDTVSWYQQALGQGPQFIFQYYEEEERQRGNFPDRFSGHQFPNYSSELNVNALLLGDSALYLCASSLRTGYDEKLFFGSGTQLSVL.

J is TRBJ2-7 and V is TRBV4-2, with a possible D match to TRBD2 (6 bases). V lost 0 bases, J lost 3 bases, and 12 bases lay in between. Germline values: CDR1 LGHNA, CDR2 YNFKEQ. The CDR3 runs 15 residues. The CDR3 reads CASSQDAGSGYEQYF. CDR3 nucleotides: TGTGCCAGCAGCCAAGATGCGGGATCAGGCTACGAGCAGTACTTC.

The chain employs TRBV7-3 and TRBJ1-6; 7 bases match TRBD1. The V gene's germline CDR1 is SGHTA and CDR2 FQGTGA. With 2 bases clipped from V and 5 bases from J, the junction kept 3 bases outside the gene matches. The CDR3 covers 15 residues. The CDR3 here is CASSLAGGHNSPLHF. CDR3 sequence (DNA): TGTGCCAGCAGCTTAGCAGGGGGACATAATTCACCCCTCCACTTT.